The 15 T cell receptor beta chains below come from one sample, sequenced in a study of radiotherapy plus CTLA-4 blockade in lung cancer. Clones were sequenced by immunoSEQ multiplex PCR, and TCRdb holds only the in-frame ones, with some missing. In the table there are roughly 68,000 clones, over 65% of which are singletons. The sequencing used peripheral blood, collected from a patient treated with radiotherapy plus ipilimumab. The receptor set was obtained from a human donor with non-small cell lung cancer who had a complete response to radiotherapy plus ipilimumab.

This clone was detected a few times. The J gene is TRBJ2-7, the V gene TRBV19; D gene unclear. The CDR3 covers 14 residues. The germline V gene has CDR1 LNHDA and CDR2 SQIVND (reference sequence). Trimming pared 4 bases from V and 3 bases from J, leaving 13 bases between. The CDR3 DNA is TGTGCCAGTAGTAACAATCTACCGAACTACGAGCAGTACTTC. Translation: CASSNNLPNYEQYF. The variable domain in full, with the rest retrieved from reference TRBV19 and TRBJ2-7, is DGGITQSPKYLFRKEGQNVTLSCEQNLNHDAMYWYRQDPGQGLRLIYYSQIVNDFQKGDIAEGYSVSREKKESFPLTVTSAQKNPTAFYLCASSNNLPNYEQYFGPGTRLTVT.

The J gene is TRBJ2-2, the V gene TRBV29-1; D is unclear. The ends were cut back, 0 bases at V and 0 bases at J, with 14 bases in the middle. CDR1 is SQVTM, CDR2 ANQGSEA, per germline. The CDR3 has 17 residues. For the CDR3, the DNA is TGCAGCGTTGAAGAGGTTGGACGGGCAGCGAACACCGGGGAGCTGTTTTTT. This encodes CSVEEVGRAANTGELFF.

A single count supports this clone. The V gene is TRBV7-2, the J gene TRBJ1-2; possible D gene TRBD1, 6 bases. The germline V gene encodes CDR1 SGHTA and CDR2 FQGNSA. The V end lost 5 bases, the J end lost 3 bases, and 13 bases lay between the germline ends. The CDR3 is made up of 14 amino acids. Written as DNA, the CDR3 is TGTGCCAGCAGCAACCAAGGGGGTGACTATGGCTACACCTTC. This sequence encodes CASSNQGGDYGYTF.

The V gene is TRBV30, the J gene TRBJ2-1; 12 bases map to TRBD2. Germline lookup yields CDR1 GTSNPN and CDR2 SVGIG (reference sequence). CDR3 length: 15 amino acids. The trim removed 1 base at V and 9 bases at J, leaving 7 bases unmatched. The CDR3 protein is CAWSELAGGWGEQFF. CDR3 bases: TGTGCCTGGAGTGAACTAGCGGGAGGTTGGGGTGAGCAGTTCTTC.

The chain combines TRBV6-5 with TRBJ1-1, with D possibly matching TRBD1 (5 bases). CDR1 and CDR2 (germline): MNHEY, SVGAGI. With 6 bases removed from V and 5 bases from J, the gap between germline ends came to 16 bases. This CDR3 has 14 amino acids. The CDR3 is CASSPYQGGTEAFF. DNA of the CDR3: TGTGCCAGCAGCCCCTACCAGGGAGGGACTGAAGCTTTCTTT.

This chain connects TRBV10-1 to TRBJ2-1; TRBD2 matches at 13 bases. Germline CDR1 is WNHNN and CDR2 is SYGVQD (reference sequence). The CDR3 totals 16 residues. V lost 7 bases and J lost 8; bases outside the gene matches: 11. DNA for the CDR3: TGCGCCAGCAATGACGGGAGGACTAGCGGGGGACATGAGCAGTTCTTC. Encoded protein: CASNDGRTSGGHEQFF.

The rearrangement joins TRBV9 to TRBJ2-5; 9 bases agree with TRBD2. V trimming: 0 bases; J trimming: 3 bases; junction bases outside the gene matches: 3. The CDR3 contains 15 residues. Per the germline V gene, CDR1 is SGDLS and CDR2 is YYNGEE. The CDR3 region has the DNA TGTGCCAGCAGCGTAGCTCCTAGCGGGGAAGAGACCCAGTACTTC. Translated, it gives CASSVAPSGEETQYF.

V gene TRBV5-1 combines with J gene TRBJ2-5; TRBD2 matches at 11 bases. Losses at the gene ends were 4 bases for V and 6 bases for J; bases not matched to a gene: 8. CDR1 is SGHRS and CDR2 is YFSETQ in the germline V gene. The CDR3 sequence is 15 residues long. The CDR3 reads CASSPTRTSGQTQYF. The CDR3 bases are TGCGCCAGCAGCCCCACCCGGACTAGCGGGCAGACCCAGTACTTC. The whole variable domain, remainder taken from reference TRBV5-1 and TRBJ2-5, is KAGVTQTPRYLIKTRGQQVTLSCSPISGHRSVSWYQQTPGQGLQFLFEYFSETQRNKGNFPGRFSGRQFSNSRSEMNVSTLELGDSALYLCASSPTRTSGQTQYFGPGTRLLVL.

In this sample, this clone turned up a few times. This chain uses TRBV18 with TRBJ2-7; TRBD2 agrees at 11 bases. The V gene end was trimmed by 3 bases and the J gene end by 6 bases; junction bases not matched to a gene: 7. The CDR3 loop spans 15 amino acids. The germline gives CDR1 KGHSH, CDR2 LQKENI. The CDR3 nucleotides read TGTGCCAGCTCACCGTCCGGGACTAGCGGCCTCGAGCAGTACTTC. Residues: CASSPSGTSGLEQYF.

This clone came up a few times. This chain links TRBV7-2 with TRBJ1-5; D not certain. CDR3 length equals 17 residues. The V end was cut by 4 bases, the J end by 2 bases, with 18 bases between. Germline V gene sequence: CDR1 SGHTA, CDR2 FQGNSA. The chain's CDR3 is CASSSKQRAEGNQPQHF. The CDR3 DNA reads as TGTGCCAGCAGCTCCAAACAGAGGGCAGAAGGCAATCAGCCCCAGCATTTT.

In nucleotides, the CDR3 is TGTGCCAGCAGTTACCCACAGCGGACAGGGGGGACCCAGTACTTC. It is translated as CASSYPQRTGGTQYF. V is TRBV6-6 and J is TRBJ2-5, with 10 bases identical to TRBD1. CDR1 and CDR2 (germline): MNHNY, SVGAGI (reference sequence). V lost 2 bases to trimming and J lost 7 bases; unmatched junction nucleotides: 7. This CDR3 spans 15 amino acids.

The CDR3 reads CASKRQGGAEAFF. The CDR3 DNA follows: TGTGCCAGCAAGAGACAGGGAGGGGCTGAAGCTTTCTTT. The V gene is TRBV27, the J gene TRBJ1-1; 7 nucleotides align to TRBD1. Germline CDR1 MNHEY, CDR2 SMNVEV (reference sequence). The CDR3 length is 13 residues. V dropped 7 bases and J dropped 6; count of bases not matched to a gene: 8.

This clone was seen repeatedly, ten times or more. CDR3 in DNA: TGTGCCAGCAGCCTAGGATGGGCAGCTACCTACGAGCAGTACGTC. This translates into CASSLGWAATYEQYV. The V call is TRBV7-2, the J call TRBJ2-7; D is undetermined. Germline CDR1 SGHTA, CDR2 FQGNSA. The CDR3 extends over 15 amino acids. Deletions cut 5 bases from V and 2 bases from J, with 16 bases between.

The V call is TRBV6-1, the J call TRBJ1-3; D uncertain. The CDR3 extends over 15 amino acids. Germline CDR1 MNHNS, CDR2 SASEGT. V dropped 8 bases and J dropped 1 base, with 15 bases sitting between them. CDR3 in amino acids: CASRNGRWSGNTIYF. For the CDR3, the DNA is TGTGCCAGCCGGAACGGAAGGTGGTCTGGAAACACCATATATTTT.

J is TRBJ2-5 and V is TRBV19; the D is unclear. The CDR3 is 15 amino acids. The germline CDR1 and CDR2 sequences are LNHDA and SQIVND (reference sequence). Deletions cut 5 bases from V and 2 bases from J, with 15 bases between. Here the CDR3 DNA reads TGTGCCAGTAGTGGCTTGGTGACCTTTCAAGAGACCCAGTACTTC. Translating it yields CASSGLVTFQETQYF.